Below, 25 T cell receptor beta chains from the same sample are listed, as sequenced in a study of OX40 agonist ivuxolimab in advanced cancers. Data came from immunoSEQ multiplex PCR; TCRdb stores just in-frame clones and leaves some out. The table records about 35,000 clones, nearly 75% of them present only once. The sample consisted of CD4+ or CD8+ T cells sorted from blood, taken in a trial of the OX40 agonist ivuxolimab. These receptors originate from an adult with an advanced solid tumor such as melanoma, head and neck, liver or kidney cancer.

The CDR3 sequence is CASSDWGSSYNEQFF. CDR3 in DNA: TGCGCCAGCAGTGATTGGGGGAGCTCCTACAATGAGCAGTTCTTC. V usage is TRBV10-2 and J usage is TRBJ2-1; D is possibly TRBD1 or TRBD2 (5 bases each). CDR1 and CDR2 from the germline V gene are WSHSY and SAAADI. The CDR3 sequence is 15 residues long. Trimming removed 3 bases from V and 0 bases from J, with 9 bases in between.

The J gene is TRBJ1-2, the V gene TRBV18, with D perhaps TRBD1 (5 bases). This CDR3 is built from 15 residues. Germline V gene lookup returns CDR1 KGHSH and CDR2 LQKENI. V lost 3 bases and J 6 bases, leaving 17 bases between the germline ends. The CDR3 reads CASSPPRVGADGYTF. The CDR3 coding sequence is TGTGCCAGCTCACCGCCTCGGGTTGGGGCGGATGGCTACACCTTC.

The rearrangement uses TRBV10-3 and TRBJ2-5; D is ambiguous. This CDR3 is built from 11 residues. CDR1 is ENHRY and CDR2 is SYGVKD in the germline V gene. Trimming pared 8 bases from V and 5 bases from J, leaving 9 bases between. The CDR3 DNA follows: TGTGCCATCGGTGGTGGTGAGACCCAGTACTTC. This translates into CAIGGGETQYF.

The chain links TRBV25-1 to TRBJ2-5; D unclear. Germline V lookup: CDR1 MGHDK, CDR2 SYGVNS. V was clipped by 4 bases and J by 5 bases, with 8 bases between them. CDR3 length equals 12 residues. CDR3 nucleotide sequence: TGTGCCAGCAGTGGCCTCAGGGAGACCCAGTACTTC. Amino acid sequence: CASSGLRETQYF.

The rearrangement joins TRBV6-5 to TRBJ1-4; 9 nucleotides agree with TRBD1. The CDR3 has 15 residues. Trimming removed 0 bases from V and 5 bases from J; junction bases left unmatched: 1. Germline CDR1 and CDR2: MNHEY and SVGAGI. The CDR3 spells CASSYSGTGNEKLFF. Written as DNA, the CDR3 is TGTGCCAGCAGTTACTCCGGGACAGGGAATGAAAAACTGTTTTTT.

The genes are TRBV4-2 and TRBJ2-5; D not certain. The germline V gene encodes CDR1 LGHNA and CDR2 YNFKEQ. Between the trimmed V and J ends, which lost 5 bases and 1 base, there was a span of 11 bases. The CDR3 contains 14 residues. The chain's CDR3 is CASSIEPGQETQYF. For the CDR3, the DNA is TGTGCCAGCAGCATCGAACCGGGCCAAGAGACCCAGTACTTC.

Remarks on this clone: Additional DNA sequences in this sample encode the identical CDR3. V gene TRBV6-5 combines with J gene TRBJ1-3; 7 bases match TRBD1. This CDR3 has 14 residues. In germline, CDR1 is MNHEY, CDR2 SVGAGI. V gave up 5 bases and J gave up 4 bases; unmatched junction bases: 5. CDR3 DNA: TGTGCCAGCAGTCGCGGGACAGAAGGAAACACCATATATTTT. This gives the protein CASSRGTEGNTIYF.

The chain joins TRBV6-1 to TRBJ1-4; tentatively, D is TRBD1 (5 bases). Germline-derived CDR1 and CDR2 are MNHNS and SASEGT. The CDR3 sequence is 13 residues long. Deletions cut 5 bases from V and 8 bases from J, with 12 bases between. The CDR3 here is CASSLAGGEKLFF. The DNA for the CDR3 is TGTGCCAGCAGTCTTGCGGGGGGGGAAAAACTGTTTTTT.

The gene calls are TRBV28 and TRBJ1-5; no clear D. In germline, CDR1 is MDHEN, CDR2 SYDVKM. The CDR3 has 16 amino acids. The ends were cut back, 5 bases at V and 7 bases at J, with 21 bases in the middle. This chain's CDR3 is CASSPPLGSLGQPQHF. CDR3 DNA: TGTGCCAGCAGTCCCCCTTTAGGGAGTTTAGGCCAGCCCCAGCATTTT.

The chain carries TRBV7-2 and TRBJ1-1; D is uncertain. From germline, CDR1 is SGHTA and CDR2 FQGNSA. V gave up 1 base and J gave up 4 bases, with 7 bases separating them. The CDR3 contains 13 residues. DNA for the CDR3: TGTGCCAGCAGCTTAGTCGCTACCACTGAAGCTTTCTTT. It translates to CASSLVATTEAFF. The full variable domain, its missing parts supplied by reference TRBV7-2 and TRBJ1-1, is GAGVSQSPSNKVTEKGKDVELRCDPISGHTALYWYRQSLGQGLEFLIYFQGNSAPDKSGLPSDRFSAERTGGSVSTLTIQRTQQEDSAVYLCASSLVATTEAFFGQGTRLTVV.

The rearrangement uses TRBV7-6 and TRBJ1-6; D perhaps matches TRBD1 (5 bases). V lost 3 bases to trimming and J lost 7 bases, with 13 bases between them. The CDR3 runs to 15 residues. CDR1 is SGHVS and CDR2 is FNYEAQ in the germline V gene. For the CDR3, the DNA is TGTGCCAGCAGCTTGACCGGGACTGCGAATTCACCCCTCCACTTT. Its translation is CASSLTGTANSPLHF.

This sequence joins TRBV2 and TRBJ2-5; 8 positions agree with TRBD1. The better agreement between TRBJ2-7 and the DNA end casts doubt on the J call. Germline V gene data show CDR1 as SNHLY and CDR2 as FYNNEI. The CDR3 totals 15 residues. Here the CDR3 reads CASSDGTGNRYEQYF. The CDR3 DNA sequence: TGTGCCAGCAGTGATGGGACAGGCAACCGCTACGAGCAGTACTTC.

V usage is TRBV18 and J usage is TRBJ1-1; the D gene is possibly TRBD1 (5 bases). This CDR3 region has 14 residues. Between the trimmed V and J ends, which lost 3 bases and 3 bases, there was a span of 11 bases. CDR1 and CDR2 (germline): KGHSH, LQKENI. Here the CDR3 DNA reads TGTGCCAGCTCACCGAGGGACGAACACACTGAAGCTTTCTTT. This gives the protein CASSPRDEHTEAFF. Drawing the rest from reference TRBV18 and TRBJ1-1, the complete variable domain is NAGVMQNPRHLVRRRGQEARLRCSPMKGHSHVYWYRQLPEEGLKFMVYLQKENIIDESGMPKERFSAEFPKEGPSILRIQQVVRGDSAAYFCASSPRDEHTEAFFGQGTRLTVV.

This clone was picked up a small number of times. The rearrangement joins TRBV5-1 to TRBJ1-5, with D perhaps TRBD1 (5 bases). This CDR3 region has 13 residues. Trimming stripped 2 bases from V and 8 bases from J, with 11 bases between. Germline values: CDR1 SGHRS, CDR2 YFSETQ. CDR3 DNA: TGCGCCAGCAGCTTTAGGGGCGGGGAGCCCCAGCATTTT. Amino acid sequence: CASSFRGGEPQHF.

A single count supports this clone. The CDR3 protein is CSVAKSMNTEAFF. CDR3 coding DNA: TGCAGCGTTGCGAAAAGTATGAACACTGAAGCTTTCTTT. The chain employs TRBV29-1 and TRBJ1-1; D gene ambiguous. V lost 4 bases to trimming and J lost 0 bases, with 9 bases between them. The CDR3 loop spans 13 amino acids. Germline values: CDR1 SQVTM, CDR2 ANQGSEA.

This clone came up a few times. This chain uses TRBV2 with TRBJ1-2, with D hard to call. This CDR3 is built from 13 residues. The V gene's germline CDR1 is SNHLY and CDR2 FYNNEI. The germline V and J ends were trimmed by 5 bases and 3 bases, with 10 bases remaining between them. The CDR3 spells CASSSDRDYGYTF. The CDR3 DNA follows: TGTGCCAGCAGTTCGGACCGAGACTATGGCTACACCTTC.

This rearrangement joins TRBV15 to TRBJ1-1; 7 bases line up with TRBD1. The CDR3 extends over 13 amino acids. Trimming cost V 7 bases and J 0 bases; bases outside gene matches: 2. The germline V gene encodes CDR1 LNHNV and CDR2 YYDKDF (reference sequence). CDR3 nucleotides: TGTGCCACCACCACAGGGGTGAACACTGAAGCTTTCTTT. It encodes CATTTGVNTEAFF. Full variable domain (remainder filled in from reference TRBV15 and TRBJ1-1): DAMVIQNPRYQVTQFGKPVTLSCSQTLNHNVMYWYQQKSSQAPKLLFHYYDKDFNNEADTPDNFQSRRPNTSFCFLDIRSPGLGDTAMYLCATTTGVNTEAFFGQGTRLTVV.

The chain employs TRBV6-6 and TRBJ2-7; D is perhaps TRBD1 (5 bases). V was trimmed by 4 bases and J by 2 bases, leaving 12 bases between them. Germline V gene lookup returns CDR1 MNHNY and CDR2 SVGAGI (reference sequence). This CDR3 has 14 residues. The CDR3: CASSSLTVTYEQYF. For the CDR3, the DNA is TGTGCCAGCAGTTCCCTGACAGTTACCTACGAGCAGTACTTC.

This chain uses TRBV5-1 with TRBJ2-5; 10 bases map to TRBD1. There are 15 residues in the CDR3. Germline CDR1 and CDR2: SGHRS and YFSETQ. Trimming cost V 4 bases and J 3 bases; bases outside gene matches: 6. CDR3 in DNA: TGCGCCAGCAGCCGGGACAGGGGATGGGAAGAGACCCAGTACTTC. Protein: CASSRDRGWEETQYF.

The genes are TRBV5-1 and TRBJ1-2; 8 nucleotides match TRBD1. CDR1 and CDR2 (germline): SGHRS, YFSETQ. This CDR3 has 16 amino acids. Unmatched junction bases numbered 13, after V lost 0 bases and J lost 9 bases. The CDR3 loop reads CASSLADAGTGDRYTF. The CDR3 DNA sequence: TGCGCCAGCAGCTTGGCCGACGCCGGGACAGGCGATCGCTACACCTTC.

CDR3 sequence (DNA): TGCGCCAGCAGCCGGACAGGGGTTAACTATGGCTACACCTTC. Protein product: CASSRTGVNYGYTF. V usage is TRBV5-1 and J usage is TRBJ1-2; 9 bases align to TRBD1. Germline V gene sequence: CDR1 SGHRS, CDR2 YFSETQ. This CDR3 is built from 14 residues. V was clipped by 4 bases and J by 1 base; unmatched bases: 2. The entire variable domain, with the rest obtained from reference TRBV5-1 and TRBJ1-2, is as follows: KAGVTQTPRYLIKTRGQQVTLSCSPISGHRSVSWYQQTPGQGLQFLFEYFSETQRNKGNFPGRFSGRQFSNSRSEMNVSTLELGDSALYLCASSRTGVNYGYTFGSGTRLTVV.

The chain couples TRBV7-9 to TRBJ1-5, with 7 positions matching TRBD1. V was clipped by 5 bases and J by 1 base; unmatched bases: 5. The CDR3 has 15 residues. Germline CDR1 and CDR2: SEHNR and FQNEAQ (reference sequence). This CDR3 reads CASSLGDSSNQPQHF. The CDR3 DNA follows: TGTGCCAGCAGCCTCGGGGACAGCAGCAATCAGCCCCAGCATTTT.

This rearrangement joins TRBV19 to TRBJ1-3; D ambiguous. The germline V gene encodes CDR1 LNHDA and CDR2 SQIVND (reference sequence). The ends were cut back, 7 bases at V and 7 bases at J, with 17 bases in the middle. This CDR3 has 14 amino acids. Here the CDR3 DNA reads TGTGCCAGTATCAGACAAGGACGTGCCAACACCATATATTTT. It encodes CASIRQGRANTIYF.

The chain is built from TRBV5-4 and TRBJ2-7, with D unresolved. Trimming left V 4 bases short and J 9 bases short, with 11 bases between. This CDR3 region has 11 residues. The germline V gene has CDR1 SGHNT and CDR2 YYREEE (reference sequence). This CDR3 is CASSTHIRQYV. As DNA, the CDR3 is TGTGCCAGCAGCACCCATATCAGGCAGTACGTC.

The V gene is TRBV25-1, the J gene TRBJ1-1; unclear D gene. Germline loops: CDR1 MGHDK, CDR2 SYGVNS. This CDR3 region has 13 residues. V lost 2 bases and J 4 bases, leaving 8 bases between the germline ends. CDR3 coding DNA: TGTGCCAGCAGTGAACGGCGGGGCACTGAAGCTTTCTTT. It specifies CASSERRGTEAFF.